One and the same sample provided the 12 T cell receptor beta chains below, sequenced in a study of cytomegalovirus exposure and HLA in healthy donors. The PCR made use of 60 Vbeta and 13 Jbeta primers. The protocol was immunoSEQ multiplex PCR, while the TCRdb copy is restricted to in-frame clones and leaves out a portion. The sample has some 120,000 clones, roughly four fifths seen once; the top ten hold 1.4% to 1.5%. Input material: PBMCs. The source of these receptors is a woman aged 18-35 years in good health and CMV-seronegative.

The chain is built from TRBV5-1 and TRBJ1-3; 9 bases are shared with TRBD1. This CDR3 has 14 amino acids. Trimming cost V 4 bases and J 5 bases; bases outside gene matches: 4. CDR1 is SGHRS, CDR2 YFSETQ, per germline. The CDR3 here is CASSGGTGRNTIYF. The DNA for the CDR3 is TGCGCCAGCAGCGGGGGGACAGGGAGAAACACCATATATTTT. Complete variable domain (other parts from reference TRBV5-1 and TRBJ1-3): KAGVTQTPRYLIKTRGQQVTLSCSPISGHRSVSWYQQTPGQGLQFLFEYFSETQRNKGNFPGRFSGRQFSNSRSEMNVSTLELGDSALYLCASSGGTGRNTIYFGEGSWLTVV.

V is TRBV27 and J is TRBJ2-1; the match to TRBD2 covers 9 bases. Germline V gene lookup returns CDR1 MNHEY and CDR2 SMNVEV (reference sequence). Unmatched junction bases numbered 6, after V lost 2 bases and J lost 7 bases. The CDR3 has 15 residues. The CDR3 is CASSLRIAGANEQFF. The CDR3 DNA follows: TGTGCCAGCAGTTTACGGATAGCGGGGGCTAATGAGCAGTTCTTC.

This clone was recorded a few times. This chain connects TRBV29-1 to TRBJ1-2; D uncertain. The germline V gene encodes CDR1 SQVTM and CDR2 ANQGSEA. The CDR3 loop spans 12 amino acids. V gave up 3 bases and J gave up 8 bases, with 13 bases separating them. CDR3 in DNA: TGCAGCGTTGAGTCTGGGTCAGGAGGCTACACCTTC. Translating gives CSVESGSGGYTF.

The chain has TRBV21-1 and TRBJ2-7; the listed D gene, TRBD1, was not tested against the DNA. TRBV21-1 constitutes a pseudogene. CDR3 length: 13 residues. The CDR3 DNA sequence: TGTGCCAGCAGCAAATCACAGGGCTACGAGCAGTACTTC. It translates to CASSKSQGYEQYF.

CDR3 region: CASSNGTSGLYEQYF. The CDR3, as DNA: TGCGCCAGCAGCAACGGGACTAGCGGACTCTACGAGCAGTACTTC. This chain uses TRBV5-1 with TRBJ2-7; 11 bases map to TRBD2. The CDR3 is 15 amino acids. CDR1 is SGHRS, CDR2 YFSETQ, per germline. V shed 4 bases and J 3 bases; nucleotides not matched to a gene: 6.

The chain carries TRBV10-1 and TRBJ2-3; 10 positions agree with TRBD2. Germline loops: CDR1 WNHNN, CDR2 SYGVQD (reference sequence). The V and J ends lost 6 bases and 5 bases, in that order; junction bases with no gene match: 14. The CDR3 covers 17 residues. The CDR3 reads CASRLSASGRGGDTQYF. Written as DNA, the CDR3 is TGCGCCAGCAGGCTGTCGGCTAGCGGGAGAGGTGGAGATACGCAGTATTTT.

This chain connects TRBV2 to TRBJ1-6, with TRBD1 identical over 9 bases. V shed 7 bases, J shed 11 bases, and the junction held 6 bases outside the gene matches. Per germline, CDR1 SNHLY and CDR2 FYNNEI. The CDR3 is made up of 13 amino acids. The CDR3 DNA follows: TGTGCCAGCACGGGACAGGGTATGGCACCCCTCCACTTT. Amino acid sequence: CASTGQGMAPLHF.

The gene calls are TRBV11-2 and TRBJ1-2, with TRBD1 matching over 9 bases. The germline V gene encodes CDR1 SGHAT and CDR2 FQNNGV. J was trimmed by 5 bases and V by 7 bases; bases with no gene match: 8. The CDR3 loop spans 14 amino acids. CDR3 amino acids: CASNKGTGNYGYTF. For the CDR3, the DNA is TGTGCCAGCAATAAGGGGACAGGGAATTATGGCTACACCTTC.

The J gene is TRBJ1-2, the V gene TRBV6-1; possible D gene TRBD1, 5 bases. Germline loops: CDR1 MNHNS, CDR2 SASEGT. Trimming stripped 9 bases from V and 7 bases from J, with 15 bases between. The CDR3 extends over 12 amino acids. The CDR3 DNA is TGTGCCAGTAGGGGCGGGGCCGGTGGCTACACCTTC. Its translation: CASRGGAGGYTF.

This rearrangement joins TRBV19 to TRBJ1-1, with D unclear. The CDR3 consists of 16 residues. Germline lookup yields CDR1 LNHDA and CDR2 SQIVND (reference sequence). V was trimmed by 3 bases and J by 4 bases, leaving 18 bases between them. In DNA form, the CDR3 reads TGTGCCAGTAGTATGGAGAGTTCGCCCCGGGGCACTGAAGCTTTCTTT. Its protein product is CASSMESSPRGTEAFF. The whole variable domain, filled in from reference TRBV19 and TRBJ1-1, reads DGGITQSPKYLFRKEGQNVTLSCEQNLNHDAMYWYRQDPGQGLRLIYYSQIVNDFQKGDIAEGYSVSREKKESFPLTVTSAQKNPTAFYLCASSMESSPRGTEAFFGQGTRLTVV.

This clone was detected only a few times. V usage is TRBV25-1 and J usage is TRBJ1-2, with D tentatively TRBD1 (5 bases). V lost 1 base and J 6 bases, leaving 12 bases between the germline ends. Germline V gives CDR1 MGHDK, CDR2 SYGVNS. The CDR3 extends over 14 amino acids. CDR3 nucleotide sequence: TGTGCCAGCAGTGAATTGGGGGGTGATGATGGCTACACCTTC. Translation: CASSELGGDDGYTF.

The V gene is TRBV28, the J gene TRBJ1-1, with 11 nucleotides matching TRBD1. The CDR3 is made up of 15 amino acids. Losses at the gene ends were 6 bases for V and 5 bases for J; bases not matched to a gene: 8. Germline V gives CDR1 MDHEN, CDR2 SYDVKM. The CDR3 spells CASSPGTGGRTEAFF. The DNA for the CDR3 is TGTGCCAGCAGCCCCGGGACAGGGGGTAGGACTGAAGCTTTCTTT.